This TCR beta chain came from a study of blood T cell repertoires in COVID-19. Data came from immunoSEQ multiplex PCR; TCRdb stores just in-frame clones and leaves some out. The sample holds 200,000 to 250,000 clones; around four fifths are singletons and the top ten take about 4%. The CDR3 runs 12 residues. V was trimmed by 5 bases and J by 8 bases, leaving 10 bases between them. Germline V gene sequence: CDR1 MDHEN, CDR2 SYDVKM. This rearrangement joins TRBV28 to TRBJ2-1; TRBD2 might be the D (5 bases). Sequences were obtained from peripheral blood. The TCR sequence derives from a man aged 45-65 years with acute or convalescent COVID-19. The CDR3, as DNA: TGTGCCAGCAGTGCCTTCGGGGATGAGCAGTTCTTC. Translated: CASSAFGDEQFF.